This T cell receptor beta chain was recorded in a study of T cell responses to AZD1222 COVID-19 vaccine. Here immunoSEQ multiplex PCR was the method, and the copy in TCRdb shows in-frame clones only, minus some. Of 90,000 to 120,000 clones listed, roughly 90% are singletons. Study results and caveats: Close to half of spike-specific TCRs reportedly recognize unmutated variant regions. Clonal diversity was possibly underestimated; the donors were predominantly white British and more often female. Among those given AZD1222, only 6 or 7 were seropositive at baseline.

CDR3 size: 14 residues. Germline CDR1 reads MDHEN; CDR2 reads SYDVKM. The germline V and J ends were trimmed by 4 bases and 6 bases, with 15 bases remaining between them. A remark on this clone: Its target is not known.

The chain recombines TRBV28 with TRBJ1-1; D call uncertain. The receptor was derived from an adult who received the AZD1222 COVID-19 vaccine. The source material was peripheral blood, sampled 28 days after the second AZD1222 dose. CDR3 amino acids: CASSSDLVVAEAFF. As DNA, the CDR3 is TGTGCCAGCAGTTCCGACCTCGTCGTGGCTGAAGCTTTCTTT.